The rows below give T cell receptor beta chains drawn from one sample of a study of blood T cell repertoires in COVID-19. The data were produced by immunoSEQ multiplex PCR, yet TCRdb's version contains in-frame clones alone and is incomplete. Of 100,000 to 120,000 clones in the sample, under 85% were seen once. Sample: peripheral blood. These receptor sequences come from a woman aged 70-85 years with acute or convalescent COVID-19. Both conserved end residues are part of each CDR3. The D gene is left open where the match is weak. The size entry is marked missing in some rows and otherwise reads once, few, many or a size class.

abundance: NA
v_gene: TRBV21-1
len: 15
j_gene: TRBJ1-5
d_gene: NA
CDR3aa: CASSSRQGSNQPQHF

abundance: NA
v_gene: TRBV27
len: 15
j_gene: TRBJ2-3
d_gene: NA
CDR3aa: CASSPLRGSIDTQYF

abundance: few
v_gene: TRBV7-2
len: 11
j_gene: TRBJ1-2
d_gene: NA
CDR3aa: CASSLGLVGTF

abundance: NA
v_gene: TRBV28
len: 15
j_gene: TRBJ2-5
d_gene: TRBD2
CDR3aa: CASSGPSGVQETQYF

abundance: NA
v_gene: TRBV7-8
len: 18
j_gene: TRBJ2-1
d_gene: TRBD2
CDR3aa: CASSLRWLAGGPYNEQFF

abundance: NA
v_gene: TRBV19
len: 14
j_gene: TRBJ1-4
d_gene: TRBD1
CDR3aa: CASSNDRGNEKLFF

abundance: NA
v_gene: TRBV11-2
len: 14
j_gene: TRBJ2-2
d_gene: NA
CDR3aa: CASSAGVNTGELFF

abundance: few
v_gene: TRBV3-1/TRBV3-2
len: 15
j_gene: TRBJ2-2
d_gene: NA
CDR3aa: CASSQVRGHTGELFF

abundance: NA
v_gene: TRBV5-6
len: 16
j_gene: TRBJ1-6
d_gene: TRBD1
CDR3aa: CASSLYGTGRNSPLHF

abundance: NA
v_gene: TRBV20-1
len: 15
j_gene: TRBJ2-3
d_gene: NA
CDR3aa: CSASAYGEEADTQYF

abundance: once
v_gene: TRBV11-2
len: 17
j_gene: TRBJ2-7
d_gene: TRBD2
CDR3aa: CASSLALLAASSYEQYF

abundance: NA
v_gene: TRBV5-4
len: 16
j_gene: TRBJ1-1
d_gene: NA
CDR3aa: CASSLGVVAGNTEAFF

abundance: NA
v_gene: TRBV4-2
len: 17
j_gene: TRBJ2-3
d_gene: NA
CDR3aa: CASSQEGERAEADTQYF

abundance: NA
v_gene: TRBV30
len: 15
j_gene: TRBJ2-5
d_gene: NA
CDR3aa: CAWSSRVKGGETQYF

abundance: NA
v_gene: TRBV7-3
len: 13
j_gene: TRBJ2-7
d_gene: TRBD2
CDR3aa: CASTLAGEGEQYF

abundance: NA
v_gene: TRBV4-2
len: 17
j_gene: TRBJ1-1
d_gene: TRBD1
CDR3aa: CASSQESRTGGLGEAFF

abundance: few
v_gene: TRBV2
len: 14
j_gene: TRBJ1-5
d_gene: TRBD1
CDR3aa: CASSGQGRNQPQHF

abundance: NA
v_gene: TRBV5-6
len: 17
j_gene: TRBJ1-5
d_gene: TRBD1
CDR3aa: CASSINAGQGSNQPQHF

abundance: once
v_gene: TRBV10-3
len: 13
j_gene: TRBJ2-7
d_gene: TRBD2
CDR3aa: CAISPGLAYEQYF

abundance: few
v_gene: TRBV28
len: 15
j_gene: TRBJ2-7
d_gene: TRBD1
CDR3aa: CASSSLDRGSYEQYF

abundance: NA
v_gene: TRBV28
len: 19
j_gene: TRBJ1-6
d_gene: TRBD1
CDR3aa: CASTPSLWGQGFFNSPLHF

abundance: NA
v_gene: TRBV6-4
len: 16
j_gene: TRBJ2-3
d_gene: NA
CDR3aa: CASPISGGPHTDTQYF

abundance: NA
v_gene: TRBV15
len: 16
j_gene: TRBJ2-1
d_gene: NA
CDR3aa: CATSRQGPSSYNEQFF

abundance: NA
v_gene: TRBV5-1
len: 14
j_gene: TRBJ1-3
d_gene: NA
CDR3aa: CASSLRSSGNTIYF

abundance: NA
v_gene: TRBV12-3/TRBV12-4
len: 11
j_gene: TRBJ1-1
d_gene: NA
CDR3aa: CASRAQVEAFF

abundance: NA
v_gene: TRBV11-2
len: 15
j_gene: TRBJ1-2
d_gene: NA
CDR3aa: CASSPSGTPSYGYTF

abundance: NA
v_gene: TRBV5-1
len: 16
j_gene: TRBJ2-1
d_gene: TRBD2
CDR3aa: CASSLGGTSGGPAEFF

abundance: once
v_gene: TRBV4-2
len: 17
j_gene: TRBJ2-7
d_gene: TRBD2
CDR3aa: CASSQGGGLKREYEQYF

abundance: NA
v_gene: TRBV18
len: 15
j_gene: TRBJ1-3
d_gene: NA
CDR3aa: CASSPNGGSGNTIYF

abundance: once
v_gene: TRBV6-2/TRBV6-3
len: 16
j_gene: TRBJ2-2
d_gene: NA
CDR3aa: CASSWGRVADTGELFF

abundance: few
v_gene: TRBV5-1
len: 16
j_gene: TRBJ1-4
d_gene: TRBD1
CDR3aa: CASSSRGQGTNEKLFF

abundance: NA
v_gene: TRBV15
len: 17
j_gene: TRBJ1-6
d_gene: NA
CDR3aa: CATSRGGRGSYNSPLHF

abundance: NA
v_gene: TRBV20-1
len: 11
j_gene: TRBJ2-5
d_gene: NA
CDR3aa: CSPRESETQYF

abundance: NA
v_gene: TRBV18
len: 14
j_gene: TRBJ1-1
d_gene: TRBD1
CDR3aa: CASSQNRGNTEAFF

abundance: NA
v_gene: TRBV28
len: 13
j_gene: TRBJ1-6
d_gene: NA
CDR3aa: CAIETEYNSPLHF

abundance: once
v_gene: TRBV30
len: 11
j_gene: TRBJ1-2
d_gene: TRBD1
CDR3aa: CAWGTGYLYTF

abundance: NA
v_gene: TRBV9
len: 15
j_gene: TRBJ2-5
d_gene: TRBD2
CDR3aa: CASSVLAGAPETQYF

abundance: NA
v_gene: TRBV7-3
len: 17
j_gene: TRBJ2-1
d_gene: TRBD1
CDR3aa: CASSLGSGGTSYNEQFF

abundance: NA
v_gene: TRBV6-5
len: 16
j_gene: TRBJ2-1
d_gene: NA
CDR3aa: CASSYSIERVTHEQFF

abundance: NA
v_gene: TRBV5-1
len: 14
j_gene: TRBJ2-1
d_gene: TRBD2
CDR3aa: CASSLPSGYNEQFF

abundance: NA
v_gene: TRBV3-1/TRBV3-2
len: 14
j_gene: TRBJ1-2
d_gene: NA
CDR3aa: CASRASGEAGGYTF

abundance: NA
v_gene: TRBV5-4
len: 12
j_gene: TRBJ2-3
d_gene: NA
CDR3aa: CASRLAGEAQYF

abundance: NA
v_gene: TRBV20-1
len: 10
j_gene: TRBJ2-5
d_gene: NA
CDR3aa: CSASIKTQYF

abundance: NA
v_gene: TRBV6-5
len: 15
j_gene: TRBJ2-5
d_gene: TRBD2
CDR3aa: CASNPAGDPWETQYF

abundance: few
v_gene: TRBV27
len: 16
j_gene: TRBJ2-1
d_gene: TRBD1
CDR3aa: CASSLSGQRSGNEQFF

abundance: NA
v_gene: TRBV3-1/TRBV3-2
len: 13
j_gene: TRBJ1-2
d_gene: TRBD1
CDR3aa: CASSHRTGDGYTF

abundance: NA
v_gene: TRBV5-1
len: 16
j_gene: TRBJ2-7
d_gene: NA
CDR3aa: CASSLWAGPFSYEQYF

abundance: few
v_gene: TRBV28
len: 20
j_gene: TRBJ2-1
d_gene: TRBD2
CDR3aa: CASSSQGTRGKPFHYNEQFF